Sequencing of this TCR beta chain was carried out in a study of shared clonotypes between healthy human individuals. Study-level findings and limits: A reduction in generation probabilities was seen for non-shared clonotypes relative to those shared by all four donors.

Regarding this clone: What it binds is not known.

Some clones are missing from TCRdb's copy, which holds only in-frame ones; the method was immunoSEQ multiplex PCR. Of millions of clones in the sample, 85% to 95% were seen once. The CDR3 loop spans 14 amino acids. Germline V gene lookup returns CDR1 KGHSH and CDR2 LQKENI. Trimming left V 5 bases short and J 2 bases short, with 10 bases between. The sample was naive CD4+ T cells sorted from blood. The subset was: CD45RA+ positively selected. V and J are TRBV18 and TRBJ1-5, with a weak D call TRBD1 (6 bases). The clonotype comes from a man between 18 and 29 years old in good health. CDR3 sequence (DNA): TGTGCCAGCTCAGGACAGCCCCGCAATCAGCCCCAGCATTTT. Protein sequence: CASSGQPRNQPQHF.